These 28 T cell receptor beta chains were sequenced from one sample in a study of cytomegalovirus exposure and HLA in healthy donors. Researchers ran the PCR with 60 Vbeta and 13 Jbeta primers. The data were produced by immunoSEQ multiplex PCR, yet TCRdb's version contains in-frame clones alone and is incomplete. Here the sample spans over 130,000 clones, 76% being singletons. The sequenced sample was PBMCs. These receptor sequences come from a man in his forties in good health and CMV-seronegative.

This clone was seen only a few times. The chain couples TRBV19 to TRBJ1-2; 7 bases fit TRBD1. The CDR3 runs 12 residues. The germline V gene encodes CDR1 LNHDA and CDR2 SQIVND (reference sequence). V was clipped by 6 bases and J by 6 bases; unmatched bases: 4. CDR3 nucleotides: TGTGCCAGTAGCCGACAGGGTGATGGCTACACCTTC. It encodes CASSRQGDGYTF. The full variable domain, in which reference TRBV19 and TRBJ1-2 provide the parts outside the CDR3, is DGGITQSPKYLFRKEGQNVTLSCEQNLNHDAMYWYRQDPGQGLRLIYYSQIVNDFQKGDIAEGYSVSREKKESFPLTVTSAQKNPTAFYLCASSRQGDGYTFGSGTRLTVV.

The V and J genes are TRBV5-4 and TRBJ2-5, with D possibly being TRBD1 (5 bases). This CDR3 contains 13 residues. V was shortened by 4 bases and J by 4 bases, with 11 bases between the two germline ends. Germline-derived CDR1 and CDR2 are SGHNT and YYREEE (reference sequence). CDR3 residues: CASSTDQGETQYF. The CDR3 DNA is TGTGCCAGCAGCACGGACCAGGGAGAGACCCAGTACTTC.

The chain combines TRBV7-9 with TRBJ1-1; D is perhaps TRBD1 (6 bases). The CDR3 has 16 residues. V lost 4 bases and J lost 1, with 16 bases in between. Germline V gene sequence: CDR1 SEHNR, CDR2 FQNEAQ (reference sequence). The CDR3 DNA reads as TGTGCCAGCAGCTCTAGCCTGGACAGAAAGAACACTGAAGCTTTCTTT. Translated: CASSSSLDRKNTEAFF.

The V gene is TRBV12-5, the J gene TRBJ2-3; 8 nucleotides align to TRBD2. This CDR3 contains 14 residues. CDR1 and CDR2 from the germline V gene are LGHNT and FRNRAP. The junction had 2 bases not matched to a gene; V was cut back by 2 bases and J by 4 bases. The CDR3 here is CASGLTAGADTQYF. CDR3 coding DNA: TGTGCTAGTGGTTTGACAGCGGGAGCAGATACGCAGTATTTT.

The genes are TRBV29-1 and TRBJ2-2; 11 bases agree with TRBD1. V dropped 3 bases and J dropped 3; count of bases not matched to a gene: 9. CDR1 SQVTM and CDR2 ANQGSEA come from the germline V gene. This CDR3 region has 17 residues. The DNA for the CDR3 is TGCAGCGTTGAGGAACCTGGGACAGGGGGTTACACCGGGGAGCTGTTTTTT. Translated: CSVEEPGTGGYTGELFF.

The CDR3 DNA sequence: TGTGCCAGCAGCCCAATGGACTATTCTCACTACGAGCAGTACTTC. Translated, it gives CASSPMDYSHYEQYF. The chain uses TRBV4-2 and TRBJ2-7; D may be TRBD2 (6 bases). Germline CDR1 reads LGHNA; CDR2 reads YNFKEQ. V shed 4 bases and J shed 3 bases, with 16 bases lying between them. There are 15 residues in the CDR3.

With respect to this clone: This same CDR3 is encoded by further DNA sequences in the sample. This chain joins TRBV18 and TRBJ2-2; D is perhaps TRBD2 (5 bases). V was cut by 2 bases and J by 3 bases, with 13 bases left in between. Germline V gene sequence: CDR1 KGHSH, CDR2 LQKENI. The CDR3 consists of 16 residues. The CDR3 here is CASSPKVGGYTGELFF. DNA of the CDR3: TGTGCCAGCTCACCAAAGGTTGGCGGGTACACCGGGGAGCTGTTTTTT.

This chain uses TRBV7-2 with TRBJ1-1; D is unresolved. The V end was cut by 1 base, the J end by 1 base, with 7 bases between. This CDR3 spans 14 amino acids. Germline values: CDR1 SGHTA, CDR2 FQGNSA. Here the CDR3 DNA reads TGTGCCAGCAGCTTAGGAGCTTCGAACACTGAAGCTTTCTTT. Its translation is CASSLGASNTEAFF. The full variable domain, its missing parts supplied by reference TRBV7-2 and TRBJ1-1, is GAGVSQSPSNKVTEKGKDVELRCDPISGHTALYWYRQSLGQGLEFLIYFQGNSAPDKSGLPSDRFSAERTGGSVSTLTIQRTQQEDSAVYLCASSLGASNTEAFFGQGTRLTVV.

The rearrangement joins TRBV7-9 to TRBJ2-1; 7 nucleotides agree with TRBD2. This CDR3 comprises 12 residues. After removal of 1 base from V and 12 bases from J, the junction contained 3 bases not matched to a gene. The germline V gene has CDR1 SEHNR and CDR2 FQNEAQ (reference sequence). The CDR3 DNA sequence: TGTGCCAGCAGCTTAGGGGGCGGGGGGCAGTTCTTC. Its protein product is CASSLGGGGQFF.

The chain joins TRBV29-1 to TRBJ2-7, with D possibly TRBD2 on 5 matching bases. Trimming removed 7 bases from V and 4 bases from J, with 17 bases in between. The CDR3 has 13 residues. Germline CDR1 and CDR2: SQVTM and ANQGSEA. CDR3 amino acids: CSAGWLALYEQYF. Written as DNA, the CDR3 is TGCAGCGCCGGGTGGCTAGCCTTATACGAGCAGTACTTC.

This chain joins TRBV9 and TRBJ1-2; 8 bases match TRBD1. The germline CDR1 and CDR2 sequences are SGDLS and YYNGEE. Losses at the gene ends were 3 bases for V and 7 bases for J; bases not matched to a gene: 14. The CDR3 is 16 residues long. The CDR3 spells CASSAAGGATGVGYTF. For the CDR3, the DNA is TGTGCCAGCAGCGCGGCGGGGGGGGCGACAGGGGTTGGCTACACCTTC.

This chain connects TRBV7-3 to TRBJ2-2, with D unresolved. Trimming left V 0 bases short and J 6 bases short, with 8 bases between. Germline V gene sequence: CDR1 SGHTA, CDR2 FQGTGA. CDR3 length: 14 residues. The CDR3 nucleotides are TGTGCCAGCAGCTTAACTTTGGGCCCCGGGGAGCTGTTTTTT. Amino acid sequence: CASSLTLGPGELFF.

The gene calls are TRBV30 and TRBJ1-1, with D possibly matching TRBD1 (5 bases). The germline V gene encodes CDR1 GTSNPN and CDR2 SVGIG (reference sequence). The CDR3 contains 14 residues. V was clipped by 0 bases and J by 2 bases, with 10 bases between them. This CDR3 reads CAWSVFGGNTEAFF. CDR3 in DNA: TGTGCCTGGAGTGTATTCGGGGGTAACACTGAAGCTTTCTTT.

The chain combines TRBV14 with TRBJ2-7; 10 bases line up with TRBD2. CDR3 length equals 15 residues. The trim removed 5 bases at V and 5 bases at J, leaving 9 bases unmatched. The germline V gene has CDR1 SGHDN and CDR2 FVKESK. The CDR3 here is CASSGLTSGIHEQYF. The CDR3 nucleotides are TGTGCCAGCAGCGGGTTAACTAGCGGGATTCACGAGCAGTACTTC.

The V and J genes are TRBV5-1 and TRBJ2-1; 16 nucleotides line up with TRBD2. CDR3 length equals 17 residues. Germline lookup yields CDR1 SGHRS and CDR2 YFSETQ. The junction had 9 bases not matched to a gene; V was cut back by 4 bases and J by 8 bases. CDR3 bases: TGCGCCAGCAGCCCGGGACTAGCGGGGGGGCGTGGGGATGAGCAGTTCTTC. This translates into CASSPGLAGGRGDEQFF.

A few counts support this clone. The chain uses TRBV27 and TRBJ2-1; 8 nucleotides agree with TRBD2. V was clipped by 1 base and J by 2 bases; unmatched bases: 1. The CDR3 spans 15 residues. Germline CDR1 and CDR2: MNHEY and SMNVEV (reference sequence). The CDR3 sequence: CASSLFSGAYNEQFF. The CDR3 DNA sequence: TGTGCCAGCAGTTTATTTAGCGGGGCCTACAATGAGCAGTTCTTC.

The genes are TRBV7-3 and TRBJ2-1; 7 nucleotides align to TRBD2. CDR1 and CDR2 (germline): SGHTA, FQGTGA. V trimming: 4 bases; J trimming: 6 bases; junction bases outside the gene matches: 9. CDR3 size: 15 residues. CDR3: CASSSYPQRGNEQFF. CDR3 coding DNA: TGTGCCAGCAGCTCCTACCCTCAGCGGGGCAATGAGCAGTTCTTC. Looking up the rest from reference TRBV7-3 and TRBJ2-1 gives the full variable domain: GAGVSQTPSNKVTEKGKYVELRCDPISGHTALYWYRQSLGQGPEFLIYFQGTGAADDSGLPNDRFFAVRPEGSVSTLKIQRTERGDSAVYLCASSSYPQRGNEQFFGPGTRLTVL.

This clone was recorded a few times. V and J are TRBV4-1 and TRBJ2-3; 7 bases are a match to TRBD1. The CDR3 is made up of 18 amino acids. Per the germline V gene, CDR1 is MGHRA and CDR2 is YSYEKL. J lost 2 bases, V lost 0 bases, and 11 bases had no gene match. The CDR3 coding sequence is TGCGCCAGCAGCCAAGATACGCCGGACAGGAGATACACAGATACGCAGTATTTT. Amino acids: CASSQDTPDRRYTDTQYF.

In nucleotides, the CDR3 is TGCGCCAGCCGGGATCGGGGAGGGGATACGCAGTATTTT. This codes for CASRDRGGDTQYF. The V and J genes are TRBV10-1 and TRBJ2-3, with 7 nucleotides matching TRBD2. This CDR3 has 13 amino acids. Germline trimming cut 8 bases from V and 6 bases from J; bases unmatched to any gene: 8. Germline CDR1 WNHNN, CDR2 SYGVQD (reference sequence).

This chain connects TRBV5-4 to TRBJ2-7; 10 bases line up with TRBD2. CDR3 size: 15 residues. Germline CDR1 and CDR2: SGHNT and YYREEE (reference sequence). V trimming: 2 bases; J trimming: 2 bases; junction bases outside the gene matches: 4. The CDR3 protein is CASSFGTSVPYEQYF. Written as DNA, the CDR3 is TGTGCCAGCAGCTTCGGGACTAGCGTACCCTACGAGCAGTACTTC.

The genes are TRBV7-3 and TRBJ2-1; 16 bases fit TRBD2. The germline CDR1 and CDR2 sequences are SGHTA and FQGTGA. CDR3 size: 19 residues. The ends lost 5 bases at V and 0 bases at J; junction bases unmatched: 7. The CDR3 nucleotides read TGTGCCAGCAGCGCCCCGGGACTAGCGGGGGGGGACTCCTACAATGAGCAGTTCTTC. Encoded protein: CASSAPGLAGGDSYNEQFF.

This chain links TRBV6-5 with TRBJ1-1; D remains unclear. In germline, CDR1 is MNHEY, CDR2 SVGAGI. Trimming cost V 2 bases and J 4 bases, with 14 bases left between them. The length of the CDR3 is 15 residues. In DNA form, the CDR3 reads TGTGCCAGCAGTTACACCCCGACACAGAGCACTGAAGCTTTCTTT. It is translated as CASSYTPTQSTEAFF.

The J gene is TRBJ2-5, the V gene TRBV21-1; the listed D gene, TRBD1, was not tested against the DNA. TRBV21-1 has pseudogene status. The CDR3 contains 19 residues. The CDR3 region has the DNA TGTGCCAGCAGCAAACTGACCGGGACAGGGTTTAAAGTAAGAGAGACCCAGTACTTC. Translating gives CASSKLTGTGFKVRETQYF.

The chain combines TRBV19 with TRBJ2-3; 12 bases line up with TRBD1. The CDR3 totals 17 residues. V lost 4 bases, J lost 4 bases, and 9 bases stayed unmatched. Germline CDR1 is LNHDA and CDR2 is SQIVND (reference sequence). Here the CDR3 reads CASSKLPGQGASDTQYF. Here the CDR3 DNA reads TGTGCCAGTAGTAAGCTCCCGGGACAGGGGGCTTCAGATACGCAGTATTTT.

This clone was counted once. The chain is built from TRBV7-9 and TRBJ1-2; 7 positions agree with TRBD1. The V and J ends lost 5 bases and 2 bases, in that order; junction bases with no gene match: 5. In germline, CDR1 is SEHNR, CDR2 FQNEAQ (reference sequence). The CDR3 loop spans 14 amino acids. The DNA for the CDR3 is TGTGCCAGCAGCCCCGACAGGGAAAACTATGGCTACACCTTC. This gives the protein CASSPDRENYGYTF.

The chain employs TRBV19 and TRBJ2-2; 7 positions agree with TRBD1. The CDR3 spans 14 residues. Germline values: CDR1 LNHDA, CDR2 SQIVND (reference sequence). J was trimmed by 7 bases and V by 5 bases; bases with no gene match: 7. CDR3 amino acids: CASSGQTGHGELFF. The DNA for the CDR3 is TGTGCCAGTAGTGGCCAGACAGGGCACGGGGAGCTGTTTTTT. The full variable domain, in which reference TRBV19 and TRBJ2-2 provide the parts outside the CDR3, is DGGITQSPKYLFRKEGQNVTLSCEQNLNHDAMYWYRQDPGQGLRLIYYSQIVNDFQKGDIAEGYSVSREKKESFPLTVTSAQKNPTAFYLCASSGQTGHGELFFGEGSRLTVL.

The gene calls are TRBV28 and TRBJ1-5; D might be TRBD1 (6 bases). This CDR3 contains 14 residues. Germline V gene sequence: CDR1 MDHEN, CDR2 SYDVKM. Trimming left V 4 bases short and J 2 bases short, with 9 bases between. CDR3 coding DNA: TGTGCCAGCAGTTCCAGGGGTCGCAATCAGCCCCAGCATTTT. Amino acid sequence: CASSSRGRNQPQHF.

The table lists this clone with a few counts. The chain carries TRBV4-2 and TRBJ2-7, with TRBD2 matching 8 bases. This CDR3 is built from 16 residues. Germline trimming cut 1 base from V and 2 bases from J; bases unmatched to any gene: 7. Looked up from germline, CDR1 is LGHNA and CDR2 is YNFKEQ. The CDR3 nucleotides are TGTGCCAGCAGCCAAGCCGGGGGGGGCGGTCCCTACGAGCAGTACTTC. Protein sequence: CASSQAGGGGPYEQYF.